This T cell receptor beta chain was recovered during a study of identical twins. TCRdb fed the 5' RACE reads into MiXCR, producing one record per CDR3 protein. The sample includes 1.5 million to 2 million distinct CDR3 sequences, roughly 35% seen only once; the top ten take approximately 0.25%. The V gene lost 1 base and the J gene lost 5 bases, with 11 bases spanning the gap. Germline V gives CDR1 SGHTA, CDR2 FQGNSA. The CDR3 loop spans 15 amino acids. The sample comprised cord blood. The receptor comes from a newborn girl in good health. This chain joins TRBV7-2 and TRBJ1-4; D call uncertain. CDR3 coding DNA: TGTGCCAGCAGCTTAGGGTCCGGCAGGAATGAAAAACTGTTTTTT. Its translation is CASSLGSGRNEKLFF.